This TCR beta chain is drawn from a study of T cells after yellow fever vaccination. At the level of the study: In the case of low-cell-number fractions, SMART-Seq v4 Ultra Low Input was used for preparation. Study outcomes and limitations: Bulk-population clonotypes that are abundant could appear as contaminants in FACS-sorted repertoires.

For this clonotype: Its antigen remains unidentified.

A universal primer site and UMIs were added as TCR cDNA was made by 5'RACE template switching. TCRdb fed the 5' RACE reads into MiXCR, producing one record per CDR3 protein. The sample has 110,000 to 150,000 distinct CDR3 sequences; more than 6.5% are singletons. The CDR3 has 13 residues. Looked up from germline, CDR1 is SGHRS and CDR2 is YFSETQ. V lost 3 bases to trimming and J lost 2 bases, with 8 bases between them. The source is a man younger than 40 who received the YFV17D yellow fever vaccine. The chain carries TRBV5-1 and TRBJ2-5, with no clear D. The sample was CD4+ T cells sorted from PBMCs, taken 10 days after the yellow fever booster vaccination. The CDR3 nucleotides are TGCGCCAGCAGCTCGACACCTCAAGAGACCCAGTACTTC. Protein: CASSSTPQETQYF.